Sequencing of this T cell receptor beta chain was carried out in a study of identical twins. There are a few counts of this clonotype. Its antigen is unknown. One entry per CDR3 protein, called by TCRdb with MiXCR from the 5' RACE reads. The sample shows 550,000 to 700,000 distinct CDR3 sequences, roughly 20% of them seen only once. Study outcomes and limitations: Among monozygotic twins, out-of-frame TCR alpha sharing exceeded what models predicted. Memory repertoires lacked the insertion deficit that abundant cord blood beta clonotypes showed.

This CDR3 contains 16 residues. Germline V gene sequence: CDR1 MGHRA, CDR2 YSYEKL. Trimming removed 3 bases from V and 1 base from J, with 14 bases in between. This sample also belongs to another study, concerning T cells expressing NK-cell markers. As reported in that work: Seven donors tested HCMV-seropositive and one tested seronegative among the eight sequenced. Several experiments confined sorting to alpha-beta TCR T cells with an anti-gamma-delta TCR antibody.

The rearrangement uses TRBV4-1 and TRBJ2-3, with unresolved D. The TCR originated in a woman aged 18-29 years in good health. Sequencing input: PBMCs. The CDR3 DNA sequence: TGCGCCAGCAGCCACGGTTCCGCAGGACGCACAGATACGCAGTATTTT. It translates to CASSHGSAGRTDTQYF.